This TCR beta chain comes out of a study of blood T cell repertoires in COVID-19. The overall study: The cDNA or gDNA used as material had been derived from T cells, B-cell-depleted T cells, or PBMCs.

The protocol was immunoSEQ multiplex PCR, while the TCRdb copy is restricted to in-frame clones and leaves out a portion. This repertoire shows roughly 330,000 clones, 70% to 90% found once; its top ten account for under 8%. Germline V gives CDR1 MGHRA, CDR2 YSYEKL. The CDR3 loop spans 15 amino acids. Trimming removed 4 bases at V and 6 bases at J, with 17 bases between. This receptor was identified in a man younger than 35 who had recovered from COVID-19. The sample comprised peripheral blood. The V call is TRBV4-1, the J call TRBJ2-3; maybe TRBD1 (6 bases). Written as DNA, the CDR3 is TGCGCCAGCAGCCCCGGACAGCTTAGTGGGGATACGCAGTATTTT. It codes for CASSPGQLSGDTQYF.